The 22 T cell receptor beta chains listed next were all sequenced from one sample in a study of post-analysis software for immune sequencing data. Study conclusions and caveats: Five TRBV segments, including TRBV5-6, TRBV5-1 and TRBV20-1, were more frequent in patients than controls.

Their antigens remain unidentified. Unique molecular identifiers had been added to the TCR beta cDNA libraries. MiXCR was run by TCRdb on the PCR reads, yielding one entry per CDR3 protein. The sample holds hundreds of thousands of distinct CDR3 sequences; approximately 59% are singletons and the top ten take 11%. Input material: blood. All receptors derive from a girl aged 2-10 years with multiple sclerosis.

The chain couples TRBV12-3 or TRBV12-4 to TRBJ2-4; 10 bases fit TRBD1. The CDR3 extends over 15 amino acids. Trimming took 4 bases from V and 1 from J; bases not matched to a gene: 1. For the CDR3, the DNA is TGTGCCAGCAGTTGGGGACAGGGGGCCAAAAACATTCAGTACTTC. Translated, it gives CASSWGQGAKNIQYF.

The chain joins TRBV12-3 or TRBV12-4 to TRBJ2-3; possible D gene TRBD1, 5 bases. The CDR3 totals 13 residues. Trimming took off 3 bases at V and 6 bases at J, with 10 bases between the two ends. For the CDR3, the DNA is TGTGCCAGCAGTTTTCAGGGTTCGGATACGCAGTATTTT. Translation gives CASSFQGSDTQYF.

The chain is built from TRBV6-2 or TRBV6-3 and TRBJ2-1; tentatively, D is TRBD2 (6 bases). The J call may be incorrect, as the DNA end agrees better with TRBJ2-7. This CDR3 is built from 14 residues. The germline gives CDR1 MNHEY, CDR2 SVGEGT. CDR3 region: CASSPGPRGREQYF. CDR3 coding DNA: TGTGCCAGCAGTCCGGGACCGAGAGGGAGGGAGCAGTACTTC.

The CDR3 nucleotides are TGCGCCAGCAGCTTGGTCCCGGGACTTCACACAGATACGCAGTATTTT. Translation gives CASSLVPGLHTDTQYF. The chain joins TRBV5-1 to TRBJ2-3; possible D gene TRBD2, 6 bases. The germline V and J ends were trimmed by 0 bases and 2 bases, with 13 bases remaining between them. The CDR3 length is 16 residues. Germline-derived CDR1 and CDR2 are SGHRS and YFSETQ. The full variable domain, completed using reference TRBV5-1 and TRBJ2-3, is KAGVTQTPRYLIKTRGQQVTLSCSPISGHRSVSWYQQTPGQGLQFLFEYFSETQRNKGNFPGRFSGRQFSNSRSEMNVSTLELGDSALYLCASSLVPGLHTDTQYFGPGTRLTVL.

The CDR3 region has the DNA TGTGCCAGCAGCGACAGGGAAGAATCACCCCTCCACTTT. Its protein is CASSDREESPLHF. The chain links TRBV2 to TRBJ1-6, with 7 bases that match TRBD1. This CDR3 contains 13 residues. Germline V gene lookup returns CDR1 SNHLY and CDR2 FYNNEI. The V and J ends lost 6 bases and 10 bases, in that order; junction bases with no gene match: 6.

The chain employs TRBV4-2 and TRBJ2-5; D is uncertain. Germline lookup yields CDR1 LGHNA and CDR2 YNFKEQ. Trimming cost V 1 base and J 5 bases, with 14 bases left between them. CDR3 length equals 15 residues. CDR3 loop: CASSQGTAEGETQYF. CDR3 DNA sequence: TGTGCCAGCAGCCAAGGGACGGCCGAAGGGGAGACCCAGTACTTC.

The chain uses TRBV6-5 and TRBJ1-2; unclear D gene. Germline CDR1 and CDR2: MNHEY and SVGAGI. Trimming shortened V by 2 bases and J by 3 bases, and 4 bases separated the two germline ends. The CDR3 spans 12 residues. The CDR3 DNA sequence: TGTGCCAGCAGTTACCCTGACTATGGCTACACCTTC. The encoded protein is CASSYPDYGYTF.

The chain links TRBV2 to TRBJ2-5; D gene uncertain. Judging by the DNA end, TRBJ2-7 fits better; the J call may be wrong. The CDR3 contains 13 residues. CDR1 and CDR2 (germline): SNHLY, FYNNEI. In nucleotides, the CDR3 is TGTGCCAGCAGTCCTGACATACACTACGAGCAGTACTTC. Translation: CASSPDIHYEQYF.

The chain links TRBV20-1 to TRBJ2-1, with 7 bases identical to TRBD1. The CDR3 is 18 residues long. Germline V gives CDR1 DFQATT, CDR2 SNEGSKA (reference sequence). After removal of 2 bases from V and 8 bases from J, the junction contained 21 bases not matched to a gene. The CDR3 here is CSARRGLLDPLPWDEQFF. For the CDR3, the DNA is TGCAGTGCTAGAAGGGGGCTCCTGGACCCCCTCCCCTGGGATGAGCAGTTCTTC.

The V call is TRBV10-3, the J call TRBJ2-3, with D possibly matching TRBD2 (5 bases). Trimming took off 2 bases at V and 3 bases at J, with 15 bases between the two ends. CDR1 is ENHRY, CDR2 SYGVKD, per germline. This CDR3 comprises 16 residues. The CDR3 DNA sequence: TGTGCCATCAGTGAGGCTGGGTGGGAGAGGACAGATACGCAGTATTTT. Translating gives CAISEAGWERTDTQYF.

The rearrangement links TRBV5-5 to TRBJ1-2; D uncertain. Germline-derived CDR1 and CDR2 are SGHKS and YYEKEE (reference sequence). The CDR3 contains 13 residues. V lost 0 bases and J lost 8, with 11 bases in between. CDR3 DNA: TGTGCCAGCAGCTTGGGCGGTCGTCGGGGCTACACCTTC. Translated: CASSLGGRRGYTF.

This sequence joins TRBV20-1 and TRBJ1-5; a possible D gene is TRBD1 (6 bases). The V gene's germline CDR1 is DFQATT and CDR2 SNEGSKA (reference sequence). There are 12 residues in the CDR3. Trimming stripped 6 bases from V and 7 bases from J, with 13 bases between. This CDR3 is CSARRGGQPQHF. CDR3 bases: TGCAGTGCCCGCCGAGGGGGGCAGCCCCAGCATTTT.

The table lists this clonotype with a few counts. The V gene is TRBV6-5, the J gene TRBJ2-7; D remains unclear. CDR1 MNHEY and CDR2 SVGAGI come from the germline V gene. Between the trimmed V and J ends, which lost 4 bases and 5 bases, there was a span of 18 bases. The CDR3 length is 15 residues. For the CDR3, the DNA is TGTGCCAGCAGTTCGTCCCTTCGACGCTTACACGAGCAGTACTTC. Protein: CASSSSLRRLHEQYF.

Concerning this clonotype: One junction end disagrees with the germline gene, perhaps due to a read error. The rearrangement joins TRBV20-1 to TRBJ2-3; TRBD2 might be the D (6 bases). The CDR3 length is 14 residues. CDR1 is DFQATT, CDR2 SNEGSKA, per germline (reference sequence). The CDR3 loop is CSAIPGGNTDTQYF. The DNA of the CDR3 is TGCAGCGCTATTCCGGGCGGGAACACAGATACGCAGTATTTT.

Concerning this clonotype: Compared with germline, one end of the junction differs, possibly owing to a read error. V is TRBV7-2 and J is TRBJ2-5; perhaps TRBD2 as D (6 bases). CDR1 is SGHTA, CDR2 FQGNSA, per germline. The CDR3 has 16 residues. The CDR3 DNA sequence: TGTGCCAGCACCTTAGCGTTAGGTAGCGGCCAAGAGACCCAGTACTTC. It translates to CASTLALGSGQETQYF.

The sample holds a few counts of this clonotype. The chain recombines TRBV4-1 with TRBJ1-5; D call uncertain. The CDR3 runs to 15 residues. Trimming removed 1 base at V and 5 bases at J, with 12 bases between. From germline, CDR1 is MGHRA and CDR2 YSYEKL. CDR3: CASSQVTGGDQPQHF. The CDR3 DNA sequence: TGCGCCAGCAGCCAAGTCACTGGAGGCGATCAGCCCCAGCATTTT.

This clonotype has more than one count but fewer than ten. The gene calls are TRBV19 and TRBJ2-1; 9 bases are shared with TRBD2. CDR3 length: 14 residues. The V and J ends lost 5 bases and 8 bases, in that order; junction bases with no gene match: 7. The V gene's germline CDR1 is LNHDA and CDR2 SQIVND (reference sequence). CDR3 in amino acids: CASSASGGHYEQFF. CDR3 nucleotides: TGTGCCAGTAGTGCAAGCGGGGGGCACTATGAGCAGTTCTTC.

The V and J genes are TRBV7-2 and TRBJ2-3; 7 bases fit TRBD2. V trimming: 6 bases; J trimming: 2 bases; junction bases outside the gene matches: 5. CDR3 length equals 14 residues. Germline V gene data show CDR1 as SGHTA and CDR2 as FQGNSA. The CDR3, as DNA: TGTGCCAGCAGAGTGGGAGGGTTCACAGATACGCAGTATTTT. This sequence encodes CASRVGGFTDTQYF.

V is TRBV12-5 and J is TRBJ2-3, with 7 bases fitting TRBD2. The germline V gene has CDR1 LGHNT and CDR2 FRNRAP. V dropped 10 bases and J dropped 1; count of bases not matched to a gene: 5. The CDR3 length is 13 residues. This chain's CDR3 is CATGGGCTDTQYF. DNA for the CDR3: TGTGCTACTGGCGGGGGTTGCACAGATACGCAGTATTTT. Based on the CDR3 plus reference TRBV12-5 and TRBJ2-3, the full variable domain is DARVTQTPRHKVTEMGQEVTMRCQPILGHNTVFWYRQTMMQGLELLAYFRNRAPLDDSGMPKDRFSAEMPDATLATLKIQPSEPRDSAVYFCATGGGCTDTQYFGPGTRLTVL.

The gene calls are TRBV20-1 and TRBJ2-5; maybe TRBD2 (5 bases). Deletions cut 5 bases from V and 4 bases from J, with 20 bases between. The germline gives CDR1 DFQATT, CDR2 SNEGSKA (reference sequence). This CDR3 is built from 15 residues. The CDR3 DNA reads TGCAGTGCTGAAAAAAAGGCTAGCTTTCGAGAGACCCAGTACTTC. Protein sequence: CSAEKKASFRETQYF.

This chain links TRBV4-3 with TRBJ2-3; no clear D. This CDR3 spans 14 amino acids. V was cut by 0 bases and J by 1 base, with 5 bases left in between. From germline, CDR1 is LGHNA and CDR2 YSLEER. CDR3 in amino acids: CASSQEGRTDTQYF. The CDR3 bases are TGCGCCAGCAGCCAAGAAGGCCGCACAGATACGCAGTATTTT.

CDR3 bases: TGCAGCGTTGAAACAGATAACTACGAGCAGTACTTC. Its translation is CSVETDNYEQYF. The V gene is TRBV29-1, the J gene TRBJ2-7; D is unresolved. CDR3 length: 12 amino acids. V dropped 2 bases and J dropped 3 bases, with 8 bases sitting between them. Germline V lookup: CDR1 SQVTM, CDR2 ANQGSEA.